This is a list of T cell receptor beta chains from one sample in a study of blood T cells in healthy people across ages. TCRdb used MiXCR to reprocess the 5' RACE reads, holding one entry per CDR3 protein. The sample carries some 1,800,000 distinct CDR3 sequences, around 40% recorded once. Sequencing used blood. Receptor source: a human donor in good health. Each CDR3 is given with its conserved first and last residue. A D gene is named only where the DNA matches it firmly. Clone size is not always given. Where it is, it says once, few, many or a class for expanded clones.

clone_size d_call j_call v_call cdr3_aa cdr3_nt
. . TRBJ1-2 TRBV9 CASSARLVNYGYTF TGCGCCAGCAGCGCCCGTCTCGTCAACTATGGCTACACCTTC
few . TRBJ1-2 TRBV9 CASSRTLTANYGYTF TGTGCCAGCAGCCGGACCCTCACAGCGAACTATGGCTACACCTTC
. . TRBJ2-5 TRBV4-1 CASSQVGTWETQYF TGCGCCAGCAGCCAAGTAGGAACCTGGGAGACCCAGTACTTC
. TRBD2 TRBJ2-5 TRBV7-9 CASFGGKGLTQYF TGTGCCAGCTTCGGGGGGAAAGGACTGACCCAGTACTTC
once . TRBJ2-3 TRBV4-3 CASSMTHRSSTDTQYF TGCGCCAGCAGTATGACCCACCGATCTAGCACAGATACGCAGTATTTT
few . TRBJ2-7 TRBV4-3 CASSQDGPGSYEQYF TGCGCCAGCAGCCAAGATGGACCGGGGTCCTACGAGCAGTACTTC
. TRBD1 TRBJ2-7 TRBV24-1 CATSAEGTGPYGQYF TGTGCCACCAGTGCGGAGGGGACAGGGCCCTACGGGCAGTACTTC
few . TRBJ2-1 TRBV20-1 CSAKVGAWYNEQFF TGCAGTGCAAAGGTGGGGGCTTGGTACAATGAGCAGTTCTTC
. . TRBJ2-7 TRBV6-6 CASSYSTSEQYF TGTGCCAGCAGTTACTCGACTAGCGAGCAGTACTTC
. . TRBJ2-7 TRBV5-6 CASSASRLEQYF TGTGCCAGCAGCGCCAGTCGACTCGAGCAGTACTTC